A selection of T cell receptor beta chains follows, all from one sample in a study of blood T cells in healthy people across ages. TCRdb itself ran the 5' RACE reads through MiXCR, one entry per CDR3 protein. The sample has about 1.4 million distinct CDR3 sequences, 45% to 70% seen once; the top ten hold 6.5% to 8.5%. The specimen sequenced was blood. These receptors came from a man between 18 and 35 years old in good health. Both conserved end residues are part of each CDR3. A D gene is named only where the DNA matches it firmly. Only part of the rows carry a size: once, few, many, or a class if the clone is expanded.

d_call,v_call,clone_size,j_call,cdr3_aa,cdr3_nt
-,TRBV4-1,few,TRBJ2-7,CASSQPWGDEQYF,TGCGCCAGCAGCCAGCCTTGGGGCGACGAGCAGTACTTC
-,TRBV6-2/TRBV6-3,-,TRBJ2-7,CASGVQSYEQYF,TGTGCCAGCGGAGTGCAGAGCTACGAGCAGTACTTC
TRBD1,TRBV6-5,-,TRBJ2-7,CASSYSRGQPYEQYF,TGTGCCAGCAGTTACTCAAGGGGACAGCCCTACGAGCAGTACTTC
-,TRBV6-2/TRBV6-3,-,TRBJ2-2,CASRNGPDTGELFF,TGTGCCAGCAGGAACGGGCCGGACACCGGGGAGCTGTTTTTT
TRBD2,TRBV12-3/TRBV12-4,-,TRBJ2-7,CASSPSGVPSYEQYF,TGTGCCAGCAGTCCAAGCGGGGTGCCCTCCTACGAGCAGTACTTC
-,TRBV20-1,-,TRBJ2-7,CSARIAVSYVQYF,TGCAGTGCTAGAATAGCGGTCTCCTACGTGCAGTACTTC
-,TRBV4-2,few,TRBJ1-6,CASSPTGGGEVNSPLHF,TGTGCCAGCAGCCCCACCGGTGGAGGGGAGGTTAATTCACCCCTCCACTTT
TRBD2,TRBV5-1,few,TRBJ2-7,CASGTSGRAFEQYF,TGCGCCAGCGGGACTAGCGGGAGGGCCTTCGAGCAGTACTTC
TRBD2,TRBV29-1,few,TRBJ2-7,CSVDQRGYNEQYF,TGCAGCGTTGACCAGCGGGGATACAATGAGCAGTACTTC
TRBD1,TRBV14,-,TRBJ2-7,CASSPWTGNEQYF,TGTGCCAGCAGCCCCTGGACAGGGAACGAGCAGTACTTC
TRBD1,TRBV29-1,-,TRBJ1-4,CSVGGQLTGNEKLFF,TGCAGCGTTGGGGGTCAGTTGACAGGGAATGAAAAACTGTTTTTT
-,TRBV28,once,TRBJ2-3,CASREGTATTDTQYF,TGTGCCAGCAGGGAGGGGACAGCCACCACAGATACGCAGTATTTT
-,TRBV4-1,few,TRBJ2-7,CASSPGPLAPYEQYF,TGCGCCAGCAGCCCAGGGCCCCTCGCCCCCTACGAGCAGTACTTC
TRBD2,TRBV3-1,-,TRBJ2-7,CASSPSGGEGTYEQYF,TGTGCCAGCAGCCCGAGCGGGGGAGAGGGTACCTACGAGCAGTACTTC
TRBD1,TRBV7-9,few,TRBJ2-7,CASSADRGHEQYF,TGTGCCAGCAGCGCAGACAGGGGCCACGAGCAGTACTTC
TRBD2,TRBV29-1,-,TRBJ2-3,CSAGTSGGTTDTQYF,TGCAGCGCCGGGACTAGCGGGGGGACGACAGATACGCAGTATTTT
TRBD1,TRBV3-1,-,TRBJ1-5,CASSSTTTGDSNQPQHF,TGTGCCAGCAGCTCTACTACGACAGGGGATAGCAATCAGCCCCAGCATTTT
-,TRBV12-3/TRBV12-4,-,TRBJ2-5,CASRPSLQETQYF,TGTGCCAGCAGGCCTAGCTTACAAGAGACCCAGTACTTC
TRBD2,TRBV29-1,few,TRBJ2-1,CSVGLVLLDEQFF,TGTAGCGTCGGACTAGTACTATTAGATGAGCAGTTCTTC
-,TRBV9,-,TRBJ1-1,CASSAYRENTEAFF,TGTGCCAGCAGCGCCTACAGGGAGAACACTGAAGCTTTCTTT
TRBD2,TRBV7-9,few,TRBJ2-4,CASSSRKAGGPNIQYF,TGTGCCAGCAGCTCGCGGAAAGCGGGGGGGCCAAACATTCAGTACTTC
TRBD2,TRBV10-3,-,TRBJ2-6,CAICPSGVGAGANVLTF,TGTGCCATCTGTCCTAGCGGGGTAGGAGCTGGGGCCAACGTCCTGACTTTC
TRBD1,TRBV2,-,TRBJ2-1,CASSVDRLKFF,TGTGCCAGCAGTGTGGACAGGTTAAAGTTCTTC
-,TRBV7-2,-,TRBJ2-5,CASSLQTGREETQYF,TGTGCCAGCAGCCTACAGACAGGTCGAGAGGAGACCCAGTACTTC
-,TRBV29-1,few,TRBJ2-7,CSVEYTYDSYEQYF,TGCAGCGTTGAATACACATACGACTCCTACGAGCAGTACTTC
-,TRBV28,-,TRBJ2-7,CASSSVGSSYEQYF,TGTGCCAGCAGTAGTGTCGGTAGCTCCTACGAGCAGTACTTC
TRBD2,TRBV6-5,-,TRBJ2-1,CASSYGERGHNEQFF,TGTGCCAGCAGTTACGGGGAGCGGGGTCACAATGAGCAGTTCTTC
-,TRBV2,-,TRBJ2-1,CASSGGHEQFF,TGTGCCAGCAGTGGTGGTCATGAGCAGTTCTTC
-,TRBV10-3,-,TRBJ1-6,CASRDSSSYNSPLHF,TGTGCCTCCAGGGACTCCAGCTCCTATAATTCACCCCTCCACTTT
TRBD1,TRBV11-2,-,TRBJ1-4,CASSLMTGANEKLFF,TGTGCCAGCAGCTTAATGACAGGGGCTAATGAAAAACTGTTTTTT
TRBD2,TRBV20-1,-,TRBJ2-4,CSARRDRGLTGTSGGSLAKNIQYF,TGCAGTGCTAGGAGGGACAGGGGGCTTACCGGGACTAGCGGGGGCTCCTTAGCCAAAAACATTCAGTACTTC